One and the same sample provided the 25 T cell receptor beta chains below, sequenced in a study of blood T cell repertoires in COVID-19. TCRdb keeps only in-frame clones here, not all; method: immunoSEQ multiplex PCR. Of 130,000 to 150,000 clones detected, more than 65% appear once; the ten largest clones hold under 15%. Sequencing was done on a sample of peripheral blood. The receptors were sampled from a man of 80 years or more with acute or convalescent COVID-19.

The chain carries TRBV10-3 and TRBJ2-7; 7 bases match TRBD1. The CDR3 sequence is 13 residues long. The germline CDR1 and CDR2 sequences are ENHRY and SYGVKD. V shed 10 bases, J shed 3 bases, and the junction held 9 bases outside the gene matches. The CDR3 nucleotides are TGTGCCACCGCGGACAGGACCCTCTACGAGCAGTACTTC. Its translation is CATADRTLYEQYF.

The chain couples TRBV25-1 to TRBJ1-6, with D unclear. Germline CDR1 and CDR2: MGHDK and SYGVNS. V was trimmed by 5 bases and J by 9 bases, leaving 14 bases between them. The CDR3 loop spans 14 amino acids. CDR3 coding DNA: TGTGCCAGCAGTAGTCCGGAAAGGAGTTCACCCCTCCACTTT. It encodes CASSSPERSSPLHF.

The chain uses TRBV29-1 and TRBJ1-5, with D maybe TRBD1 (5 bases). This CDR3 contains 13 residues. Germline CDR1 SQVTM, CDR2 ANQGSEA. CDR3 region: CSARGGDNQPQHF. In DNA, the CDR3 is TGCAGTGCCCGGGGGGGTGACAATCAGCCCCAGCATTTT.

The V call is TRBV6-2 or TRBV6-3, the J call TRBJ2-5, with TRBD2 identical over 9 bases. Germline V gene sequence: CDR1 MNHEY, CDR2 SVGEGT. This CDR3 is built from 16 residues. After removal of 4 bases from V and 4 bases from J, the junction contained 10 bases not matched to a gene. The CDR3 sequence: CASSLSVLAGPETQYF. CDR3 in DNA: TGTGCCAGCAGTTTGAGTGTCCTAGCGGGACCAGAGACCCAGTACTTC.

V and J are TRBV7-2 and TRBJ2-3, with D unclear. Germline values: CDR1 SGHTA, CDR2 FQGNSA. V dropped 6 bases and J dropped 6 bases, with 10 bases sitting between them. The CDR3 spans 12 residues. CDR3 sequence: CASSFLPDTQYF. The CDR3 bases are TGTGCCAGCAGTTTCCTCCCCGATACGCAGTATTTT.

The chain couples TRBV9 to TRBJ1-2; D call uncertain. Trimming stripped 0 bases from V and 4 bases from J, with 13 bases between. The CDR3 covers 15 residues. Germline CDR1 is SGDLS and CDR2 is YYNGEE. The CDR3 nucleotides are TGTGCCAGCAGCGTAGAGGTCGGGAGAACCTATGGCTACACCTTC. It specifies CASSVEVGRTYGYTF.

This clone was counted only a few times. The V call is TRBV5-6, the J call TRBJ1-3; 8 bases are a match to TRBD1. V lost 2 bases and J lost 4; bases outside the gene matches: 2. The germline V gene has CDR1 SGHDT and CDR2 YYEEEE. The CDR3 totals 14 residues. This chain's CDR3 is CASSFPGGGNTIYF. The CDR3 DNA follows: TGTGCCAGCAGCTTTCCAGGGGGCGGAAACACCATATATTTT.

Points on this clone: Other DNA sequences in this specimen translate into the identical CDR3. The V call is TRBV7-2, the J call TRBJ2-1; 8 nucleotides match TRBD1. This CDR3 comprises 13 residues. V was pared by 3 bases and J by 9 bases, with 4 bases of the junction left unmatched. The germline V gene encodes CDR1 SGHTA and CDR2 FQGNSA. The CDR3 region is CASSFQGAGEQFF. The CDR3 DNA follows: TGTGCCAGCAGCTTTCAGGGGGCGGGTGAGCAGTTCTTC.

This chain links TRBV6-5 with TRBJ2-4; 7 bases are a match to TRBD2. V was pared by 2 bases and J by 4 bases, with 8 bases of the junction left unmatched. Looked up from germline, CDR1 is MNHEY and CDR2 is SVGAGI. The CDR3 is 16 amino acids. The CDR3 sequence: CASSYRLGGGKNIQYF. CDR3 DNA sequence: TGTGCCAGCAGTTACCGCCTGGGGGGAGGGAAAAACATTCAGTACTTC.

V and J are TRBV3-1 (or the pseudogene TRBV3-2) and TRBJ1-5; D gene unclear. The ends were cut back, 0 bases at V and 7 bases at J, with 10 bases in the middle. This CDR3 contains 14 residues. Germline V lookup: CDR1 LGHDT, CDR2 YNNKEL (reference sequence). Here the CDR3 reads CASSQDTARQPQHF. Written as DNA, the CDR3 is TGTGCCAGCAGCCAAGATACTGCCAGGCAGCCCCAGCATTTT.

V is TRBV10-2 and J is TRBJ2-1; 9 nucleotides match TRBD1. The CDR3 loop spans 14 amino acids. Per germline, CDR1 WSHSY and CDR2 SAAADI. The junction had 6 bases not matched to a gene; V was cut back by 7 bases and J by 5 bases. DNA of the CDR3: TGCGCCAGCACGGGACAGGGCACGAACAATGAGCAGTTCTTC. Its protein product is CASTGQGTNNEQFF.

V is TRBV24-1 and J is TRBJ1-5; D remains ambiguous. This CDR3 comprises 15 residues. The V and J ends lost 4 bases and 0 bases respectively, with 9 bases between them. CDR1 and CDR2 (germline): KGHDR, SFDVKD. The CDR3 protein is CATSEQTFSNQPQHF. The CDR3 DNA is TGTGCCACCAGTGAGCAGACATTTAGCAATCAGCCCCAGCATTTT.

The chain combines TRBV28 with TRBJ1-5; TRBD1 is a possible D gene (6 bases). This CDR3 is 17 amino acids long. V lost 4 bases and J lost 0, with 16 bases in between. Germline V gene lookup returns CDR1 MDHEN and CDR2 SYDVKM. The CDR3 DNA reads TGTGCCAGCAGTTCATTTGGGTACAGGGATAGCAATCAGCCCCAGCATTTT. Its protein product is CASSSFGYRDSNQPQHF.

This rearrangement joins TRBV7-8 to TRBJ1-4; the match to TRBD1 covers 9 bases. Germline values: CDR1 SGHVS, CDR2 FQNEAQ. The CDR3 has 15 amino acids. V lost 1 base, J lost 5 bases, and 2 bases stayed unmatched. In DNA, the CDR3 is TGTGCCAGCAGCTTAGAGGGACAGGGAAATGAAAAACTGTTTTTT. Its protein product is CASSLEGQGNEKLFF.

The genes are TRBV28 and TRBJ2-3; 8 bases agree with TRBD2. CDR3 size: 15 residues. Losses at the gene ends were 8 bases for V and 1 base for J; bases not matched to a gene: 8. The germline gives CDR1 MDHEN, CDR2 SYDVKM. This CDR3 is CASGPGGAGTDTQYF. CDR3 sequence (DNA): TGTGCCAGCGGCCCCGGGGGGGCTGGCACAGATACGCAGTATTTT.

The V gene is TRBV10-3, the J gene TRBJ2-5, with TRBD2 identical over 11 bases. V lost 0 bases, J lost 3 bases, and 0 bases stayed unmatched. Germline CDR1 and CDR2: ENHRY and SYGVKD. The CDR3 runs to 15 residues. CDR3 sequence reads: CAISESTSGEETQYF. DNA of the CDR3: TGTGCCATCAGTGAGTCGACTAGCGGGGAAGAGACCCAGTACTTC.

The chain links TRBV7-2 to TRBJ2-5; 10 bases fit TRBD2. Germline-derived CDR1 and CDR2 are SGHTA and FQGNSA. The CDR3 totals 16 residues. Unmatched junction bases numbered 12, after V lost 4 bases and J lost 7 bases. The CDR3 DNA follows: TGTGCCAGCAGCTCGGGACTAGCGTCCAAAAGGGGGACCCAGTACTTC. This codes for CASSSGLASKRGTQYF.

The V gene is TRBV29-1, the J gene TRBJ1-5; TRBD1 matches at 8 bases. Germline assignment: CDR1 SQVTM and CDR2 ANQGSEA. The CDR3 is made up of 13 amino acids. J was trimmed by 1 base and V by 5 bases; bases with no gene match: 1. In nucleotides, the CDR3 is TGCAGCGTTAGGACAGGGAGCAATCAGCCCCAGCATTTT. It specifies CSVRTGSNQPQHF. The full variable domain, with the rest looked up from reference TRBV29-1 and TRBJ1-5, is SAVISQKPSRDICQRGTSLTIQCQVDSQVTMMFWYRQQPGQSLTLIATANQGSEATYESGFVIDKFPISRPNLTFSTLTVSNMSPEDSSIYLCSVRTGSNQPQHFGDGTRLSIL.

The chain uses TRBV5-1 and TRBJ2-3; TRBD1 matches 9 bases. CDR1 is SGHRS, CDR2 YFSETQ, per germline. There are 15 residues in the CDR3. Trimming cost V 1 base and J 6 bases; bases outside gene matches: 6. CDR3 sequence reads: CASSLNGQGLDTQYF. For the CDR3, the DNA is TGCGCCAGCAGCTTGAATGGACAGGGGCTGGATACGCAGTATTTT. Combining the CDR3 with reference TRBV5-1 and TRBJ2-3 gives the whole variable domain KAGVTQTPRYLIKTRGQQVTLSCSPISGHRSVSWYQQTPGQGLQFLFEYFSETQRNKGNFPGRFSGRQFSNSRSEMNVSTLELGDSALYLCASSLNGQGLDTQYFGPGTRLTVL.

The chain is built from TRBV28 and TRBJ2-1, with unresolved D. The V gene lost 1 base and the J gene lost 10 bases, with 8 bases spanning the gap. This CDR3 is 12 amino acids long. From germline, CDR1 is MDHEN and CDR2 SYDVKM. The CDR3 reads CASSLFAFEQFF. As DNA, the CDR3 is TGTGCCAGCAGTTTATTCGCGTTCGAGCAGTTCTTC.

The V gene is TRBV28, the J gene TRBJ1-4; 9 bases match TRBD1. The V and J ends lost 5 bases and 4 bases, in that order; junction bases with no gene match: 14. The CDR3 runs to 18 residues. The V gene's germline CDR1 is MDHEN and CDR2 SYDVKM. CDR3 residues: CASSPIQGARAYNEKLFF. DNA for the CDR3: TGTGCCAGCAGTCCTATACAGGGGGCCCGGGCGTATAATGAAAAACTGTTTTTT.

CDR3 bases: TGTGCCACCAGCAGAGATCGACAGAACTATGGCTACACCTTC. It specifies CATSRDRQNYGYTF. The rearrangement joins TRBV15 to TRBJ1-2, with a weak D call TRBD1 (5 bases). Trimming took off 0 bases at V and 2 bases at J, with 7 bases between the two ends. The CDR3 is 14 amino acids. Germline V gene data show CDR1 as LNHNV and CDR2 as YYDKDF (reference sequence).

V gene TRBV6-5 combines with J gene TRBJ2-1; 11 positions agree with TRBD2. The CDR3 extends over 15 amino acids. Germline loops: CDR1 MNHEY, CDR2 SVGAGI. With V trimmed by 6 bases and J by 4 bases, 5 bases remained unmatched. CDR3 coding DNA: TGTGCCAGCAGCCAGACTAGCGGGGCTTACAATGAGCAGTTCTTC. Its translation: CASSQTSGAYNEQFF.

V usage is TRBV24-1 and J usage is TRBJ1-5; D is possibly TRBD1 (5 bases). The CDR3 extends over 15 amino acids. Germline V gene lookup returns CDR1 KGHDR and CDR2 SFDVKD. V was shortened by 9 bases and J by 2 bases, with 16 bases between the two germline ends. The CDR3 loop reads CATESGGGRNQPQHF. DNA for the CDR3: TGTGCCACCGAATCGGGCGGGGGTCGCAATCAGCCCCAGCATTTT.

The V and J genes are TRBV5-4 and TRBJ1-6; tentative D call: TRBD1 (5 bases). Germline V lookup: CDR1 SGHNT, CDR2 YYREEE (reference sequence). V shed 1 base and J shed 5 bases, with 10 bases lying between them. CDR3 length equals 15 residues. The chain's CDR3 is CASSLRPGNNSPLHF. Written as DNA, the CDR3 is TGTGCCAGCAGCTTGAGGCCAGGGAATAATTCACCCCTCCACTTT.